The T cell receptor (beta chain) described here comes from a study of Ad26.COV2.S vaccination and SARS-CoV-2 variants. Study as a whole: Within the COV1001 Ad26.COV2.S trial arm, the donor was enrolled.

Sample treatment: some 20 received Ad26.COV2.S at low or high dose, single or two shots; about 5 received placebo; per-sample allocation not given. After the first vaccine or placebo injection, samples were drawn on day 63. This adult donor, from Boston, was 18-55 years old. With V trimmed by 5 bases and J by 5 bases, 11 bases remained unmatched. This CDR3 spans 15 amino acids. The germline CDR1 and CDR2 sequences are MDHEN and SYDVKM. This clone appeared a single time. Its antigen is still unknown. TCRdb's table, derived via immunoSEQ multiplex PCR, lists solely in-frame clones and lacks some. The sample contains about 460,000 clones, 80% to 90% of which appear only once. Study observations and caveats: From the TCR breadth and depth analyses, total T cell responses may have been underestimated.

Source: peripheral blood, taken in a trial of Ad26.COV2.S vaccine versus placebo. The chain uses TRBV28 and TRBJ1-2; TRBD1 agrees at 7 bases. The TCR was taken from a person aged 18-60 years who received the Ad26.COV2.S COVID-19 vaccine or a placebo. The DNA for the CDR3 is TGTGCCAGCAGTACCCGACAGGGCCAGGGGTATGGCTACACCTTC. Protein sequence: CASSTRQGQGYGYTF.